Following are 26 T cell receptor beta chains from one sample sequenced in a study of chemoradiotherapy in HPV16-positive cancers. Sequenced by immunoSEQ multiplex PCR; TCRdb stores in-frame clones only, minus some. The sample has several thousand clones, over 75% seen once; the top ten hold 6% to 9%. The sample here was tumor tissue, taken from a patient who underwent chemoradiotherapy. The receptors stem from a human donor with HPV-associated anogenital cancer.

This chain links TRBV6-5 with TRBJ2-7; no definite D call. Trimming left V 6 bases short and J 0 bases short, with 9 bases between. This CDR3 has 13 residues. In germline, CDR1 is MNHEY, CDR2 SVGAGI. The CDR3 loop is CASRRPSSYEQYF. CDR3 sequence (DNA): TGTGCCAGCAGGCGCCCCAGCTCCTACGAGCAGTACTTC.

The chain recombines TRBV2 with TRBJ2-3; 12 bases are shared with TRBD2. This CDR3 has 15 residues. J gave up 5 bases and V 7 bases, and 7 bases lay outside the gene matches. Per germline, CDR1 SNHLY and CDR2 FYNNEI. CDR3: CASKASGGAEDTQYF. Written as DNA, the CDR3 is TGTGCCAGCAAAGCTAGCGGGGGGGCAGAAGATACGCAGTATTTT.

The gene calls are TRBV5-6 and TRBJ2-5, with TRBD2 identical over 10 bases. Germline assignment: CDR1 SGHDT and CDR2 YYEEEE. CDR3 size: 16 residues. The V gene end was trimmed by 1 base and the J gene end by 5 bases; junction bases not matched to a gene: 8. CDR3 nucleotide sequence: TGTGCCAGCAGCTTGAGGTCTAGCGGGAGTGGGGAGACCCAGTACTTC. Translation: CASSLRSSGSGETQYF.

The chain links TRBV11-3 to TRBJ2-3, with D tentatively TRBD1 (7 bases). Germline loops: CDR1 SGHNT, CDR2 YENEEA. Trimming shortened V by 5 bases and J by 3 bases, and 15 bases separated the two germline ends. CDR3 size: 15 residues. DNA of the CDR3: TGTGCCAGCAGCGAAGGCGGGACAGAGACAGATACGCAGTATTTT. Protein: CASSEGGTETDTQYF.

The CDR3 bases are TGTGCCAGCAGCTGGAAAGCGGGGGGCGGTGAGCAGTTCTTC. Amino acid sequence: CASSWKAGGGEQFF. The chain links TRBV11-3 to TRBJ2-1, with 9 bases matching TRBD2. Germline V lookup: CDR1 SGHNT, CDR2 YENEEA. The CDR3 runs to 14 residues. The junction had 7 bases not matched to a gene; V was cut back by 4 bases and J by 9 bases.

This clone turned up a few times. Here the CDR3 reads CASSLAGRLDNSPLHF. The CDR3 nucleotides read TGTGCCAGCAGCTTAGCGGGCAGGCTAGATAATTCACCCCTCCACTTT. This chain uses TRBV7-2 with TRBJ1-6; no clear D gene. CDR1 is SGHTA, CDR2 FQGNSA, per germline. Trimming pared 0 bases from V and 5 bases from J, leaving 11 bases between. The CDR3 length is 16 residues.

The chain is built from TRBV11-3 and TRBJ2-7; TRBD1 agrees at 7 bases. CDR3 length equals 14 residues. Germline V gives CDR1 SGHNT, CDR2 YENEEA. The V segment lost 5 bases and the J segment 4 bases; nucleotides outside the gene matches: 8. The CDR3 is CASSGRDRPYEQYF. Here the CDR3 DNA reads TGTGCCAGCAGCGGCCGGGACAGACCTTACGAGCAGTACTTC.

V and J are TRBV7-9 and TRBJ1-4; 10 positions match TRBD1. Germline V gives CDR1 SEHNR, CDR2 FQNEAQ (reference sequence). After removal of 4 bases from V and 4 bases from J, the junction contained 9 bases not matched to a gene. The CDR3 is made up of 17 amino acids. Here the CDR3 DNA reads TGTGCCAGCAGCTCCAAAGACAGGGGGCTGAGTAATGAAAAACTGTTTTTT. Protein product: CASSSKDRGLSNEKLFF.

The chain joins TRBV5-1 to TRBJ2-1; D perhaps matches TRBD1 (6 bases). Germline CDR1 is SGHRS and CDR2 is YFSETQ. The CDR3 consists of 15 residues. Trimming stripped 0 bases from V and 2 bases from J, with 9 bases between. The CDR3 DNA reads as TGCGCCAGCAGCTTGGCCGGACAGACCTACAATGAGCAGTTCTTC. Translation gives CASSLAGQTYNEQFF.

The chain has TRBV29-1 and TRBJ2-1; TRBD2 matches at 12 bases. The CDR3 has 14 amino acids. The trim removed 7 bases at V and 4 bases at J, leaving 5 bases unmatched. Germline CDR1 is SQVTM and CDR2 is ANQGSEA. CDR3 loop: CSAKGLAGYNEQFF. Written as DNA, the CDR3 is TGCAGCGCAAAAGGACTAGCGGGGTACAATGAGCAGTTCTTC.

The rearrangement joins TRBV6-5 to TRBJ1-2, with D uncertain. Germline CDR1 and CDR2: MNHEY and SVGAGI. This CDR3 comprises 15 residues. With 2 bases removed from V and 2 bases from J, the gap between germline ends came to 12 bases. CDR3: CASSYLGRLNYGYTF. The CDR3 DNA is TGTGCCAGCAGTTACCTCGGACGGCTGAACTATGGCTACACCTTC.

The rearrangement joins TRBV10-1 to TRBJ1-2; no firm D call. The germline V gene encodes CDR1 WNHNN and CDR2 SYGVQD (reference sequence). This CDR3 spans 13 amino acids. The V and J ends lost 4 bases and 8 bases respectively, with 14 bases between them. This chain's CDR3 is CASSVWPHEGYTF. The CDR3, as DNA: TGCGCCAGCAGTGTTTGGCCCCACGAGGGCTACACCTTC.

The chain combines TRBV29-1 with TRBJ1-3, with 9 bases identical to TRBD1. The CDR3 runs to 15 residues. In germline, CDR1 is SQVTM, CDR2 ANQGSEA. V was clipped by 6 bases and J by 0 bases; unmatched bases: 6. CDR3 in DNA: TGCAGCGTCGGGCAGGACAGGGGCTCTGGAAACACCATATATTTT. It specifies CSVGQDRGSGNTIYF.

The chain employs TRBV30 and TRBJ2-1; 14 bases match TRBD2. The CDR3 is made up of 15 amino acids. With V trimmed by 5 bases and J by 9 bases, 9 bases remained unmatched. From germline, CDR1 is GTSNPN and CDR2 SVGIG (reference sequence). The CDR3: CAWVLGTSGSGEQFF. In nucleotides, the CDR3 is TGTGCCTGGGTCCTTGGGACTAGCGGGAGCGGTGAGCAGTTCTTC. Supplemented by reference TRBV30 and TRBJ2-1, the full variable domain reads SQTIHQWPATLVQPVGSPLSLECTVEGTSNPNLYWYRQAAGRGLQLLFYSVGIGQISSEVPQNLSASRPQDRQFILSSKKLLLSDSGFYLCAWVLGTSGSGEQFFGPGTRLTVL.

V and J are TRBV30 and TRBJ2-3; D gene uncertain. V shed 7 bases and J shed 0 bases, with 14 bases lying between them. CDR1 is GTSNPN and CDR2 is SVGIG in the germline V gene (reference sequence). The CDR3 length is 14 residues. The CDR3 spells CASGRVPSTDTQYF. CDR3 nucleotide sequence: TGTGCCTCCGGCCGTGTTCCTAGCACAGATACGCAGTATTTT.

This chain links TRBV9 with TRBJ2-7; 10 nucleotides agree with TRBD1. V shed 4 bases and J 5 bases; nucleotides not matched to a gene: 9. The CDR3 is made up of 15 amino acids. Germline V gives CDR1 SGDLS, CDR2 YYNGEE. CDR3 sequence (DNA): TGTGCCAGCAGCCCAAGGGACAGGGGTATCAACGAGCAGTACTTC. Protein sequence: CASSPRDRGINEQYF.

The V call is TRBV5-5, the J call TRBJ1-2, with TRBD1 matching 7 bases. The CDR3 sequence is 15 residues long. From germline, CDR1 is SGHKS and CDR2 YYEKEE (reference sequence). J was trimmed by 4 bases and V by 0 bases; bases with no gene match: 6. CDR3 DNA: TGTGCCAGCAGCTTGGCCGGGACAGACCTCTATGGCTACACCTTC. The encoded protein is CASSLAGTDLYGYTF.

J is TRBJ1-3 and V is TRBV5-4, with TRBD1 matching 8 bases. V was clipped by 4 bases and J by 3 bases; unmatched bases: 12. Germline CDR1 is SGHNT and CDR2 is YYREEE (reference sequence). The CDR3 runs to 17 residues. The CDR3 protein is CASSRTGTTIFGNTIYF. The DNA for the CDR3 is TGTGCCAGCAGCAGGACAGGGACGACTATCTTTGGAAACACCATATATTTT.

The chain links TRBV6-5 to TRBJ2-1; the match to TRBD1 covers 9 bases. This CDR3 region has 16 residues. V gave up 2 bases and J gave up 6 bases; unmatched junction bases: 8. Germline lookup yields CDR1 MNHEY and CDR2 SVGAGI. CDR3 amino acids: CASSYGSGQGGNEQFF. The CDR3 DNA reads TGTGCCAGCAGTTACGGTTCGGGACAGGGTGGCAATGAGCAGTTCTTC.

The chain employs TRBV5-6 and TRBJ2-3; no firm D call. The length of the CDR3 is 17 residues. CDR1 and CDR2 from the germline V gene are SGHDT and YYEEEE. Trimming shortened V by 2 bases and J by 0 bases, and 16 bases separated the two germline ends. The CDR3 DNA reads TGTGCCAGCAGCTTCGGTGACCGAAGGCTGAGCACAGATACGCAGTATTTT. As protein: CASSFGDRRLSTDTQYF.

The J gene is TRBJ2-3, the V gene TRBV30; 9 nucleotides match TRBD2. Germline values: CDR1 GTSNPN, CDR2 SVGIG (reference sequence). V was clipped by 5 bases and J by 2 bases; unmatched bases: 8. The CDR3 spans 15 residues. CDR3 sequence reads: CAWARASGNTDTQYF. The CDR3 region has the DNA TGTGCCTGGGCTCGGGCTAGCGGGAACACAGATACGCAGTATTTT.

The chain combines TRBV7-2 with TRBJ1-5; D may be TRBD1 (5 bases). The germline gives CDR1 SGHTA, CDR2 FQGNSA. The CDR3 loop spans 17 amino acids. With 3 bases removed from V and 1 base from J, the gap between germline ends came to 16 bases. CDR3 amino acids: CASSLALGGVSNQPQHF. The CDR3 DNA reads TGTGCCAGCAGCTTGGCATTGGGGGGAGTAAGCAATCAGCCCCAGCATTTT.

The chain joins TRBV11-3 to TRBJ2-3; 13 bases line up with TRBD2. There are 17 residues in the CDR3. Germline V gene data show CDR1 as SGHNT and CDR2 as YENEEA. The V gene end was trimmed by 2 bases and the J gene end by 3 bases; junction bases not matched to a gene: 5. CDR3 sequence (DNA): TGTGCCAGCAGCTTAACTAGCGGGGGGGCCCGTACAGATACGCAGTATTTT. Translation gives CASSLTSGGARTDTQYF.

The chain carries TRBV4-3 and TRBJ2-1, with 7 bases lining up with TRBD1. The V segment lost 1 base and the J segment 6 bases; nucleotides outside the gene matches: 3. This CDR3 is 14 amino acids long. Germline V gene lookup returns CDR1 LGHNA and CDR2 YSLEER. Here the CDR3 reads CASSQVQGSNEQFF. The CDR3 nucleotides read TGCGCCAGCAGCCAAGTACAGGGGAGCAATGAGCAGTTCTTC.

This rearrangement joins TRBV6-6 to TRBJ1-6; D remains ambiguous. This CDR3 has 14 amino acids. Germline loops: CDR1 MNHNY, CDR2 SVGAGI (reference sequence). V dropped 5 bases and J dropped 3 bases, with 8 bases sitting between them. Here the CDR3 reads CASSPLDYNSPLHF. The CDR3, as DNA: TGTGCCAGCAGTCCACTCGACTATAATTCACCCCTCCACTTT.

This clone was observed a handful of times. The chain couples TRBV30 to TRBJ2-1; D is tentatively TRBD1 or TRBD2 (6 bases each). Per germline, CDR1 GTSNPN and CDR2 SVGIG (reference sequence). V lost 5 bases, J lost 3 bases, and 17 bases lay in between. There are 15 residues in the CDR3. The CDR3 region is CAWALMGGRYNEQFF. The CDR3 coding sequence is TGTGCCTGGGCTTTAATGGGGGGCCGCTACAATGAGCAGTTCTTC.